This TCR beta chain originates from a study of regulatory T cells in long-lasting Graves disease. Through Arm-PCR of CDR3 regions and iRepertoire HTBI primers, TCR beta libraries were built. TCRdb re-called the multiplex PCR reads with MiXCR, one entry per CDR3 protein. The sample contains about 530,000 distinct CDR3 sequences, 15% to 20% of which appear only once. This clonotype was detected only a few times. CDR1 is DFQATT, CDR2 SNEGSKA, per germline (reference sequence). This CDR3 has 12 residues. The V end lost 3 bases, the J end lost 3 bases, and 6 bases lay between the germline ends. Specified time point: newly diagnosed GD, antithyroid drugs for less than 3 months. Scientists built the TCR library using RNA that was extracted from PBMCs. Diagnoses of Graves' disease were made by American Thyroid Association guidelines. This sample was also put to use in a study of T cells in Graves' hyperthyroidism and ophthalmopathy. That study adds: The model foresaw ophthalmopathy a median 6.5 months prior to onset.

The chain uses TRBV20-1 and TRBJ1-5; no clear D gene. The sequenced sample was peripheral blood mononuclear cells (PBMCs), obtained at new diagnosis, from a patient treated with antithyroid drugs. The source of this sequence is a woman aged 35-65 years with Graves disease. This CDR3 reads CSASRVNQPQHF. The CDR3 coding sequence is TGCAGTGCTAGCCGAGTCAATCAGCCCCAGCATTTT.